This TCR beta chain was observed in a study of blood T cell repertoires in COVID-19. This CDR3 spans 14 amino acids. V lost 0 bases, J lost 2 bases, and 0 bases stayed unmatched. From germline, CDR1 is SGDLS and CDR2 YYNGEE. Generated by immunoSEQ multiplex PCR, the TCRdb table keeps only in-frame clones and is missing some. Of 130,000 to 150,000 clones listed, roughly 80% are singletons. As concerns this clone: Other DNA variants within this sample encode the same CDR3.

The J gene is TRBJ2-7, the V gene TRBV9; 9 positions match TRBD1. The TCR sequence derives from a man aged 50 to 59 with active or convalescent COVID-19. Sequencing was performed on peripheral blood. This CDR3 reads CASSVGDRAYEQYF. In DNA, the CDR3 is TGTGCCAGCAGCGTAGGGGACAGGGCCTACGAGCAGTACTTC. The full variable domain, its missing parts supplied by reference TRBV9 and TRBJ2-7, is DSGVTQTPKHLITATGQRVTLRCSPRSGDLSVYWYQQSLDQGLQFLIQYYNGEERAKGNILERFSAQQFPDLHSELNLSSLELGDSALYFCASSVGDRAYEQYFGPGTRLTVT.